The 15 T cell receptor beta chains below were found in one sample sequenced in a study of cytomegalovirus exposure and HLA in healthy donors (dated by TCRdb to 2015 to 2018). Library preparation employed the immunoSEQ multiplex PCR assay. For the multiplex PCR, a mixture combining 60 forward primers for TCR Vbeta segments and 13 reverse primers for TCR Jbeta segments was used. In TCRdb, the immuneACCESS table is reduced to in-frame sequences with V and J assigned. These tables do not hold every clone; where another copy was compared, an unresolved V gene accounts for under half, and the others remain unexplained. The sample contains fewer than 200,000 clones, 75% to 80% of them found a single time. Of the sample, 0.98% falls within the top ten clones. Sequencing input: PBMCs. These receptors came from a woman in her forties or fifties in good health and CMV-seropositive.

The chain has TRBV6-5 and TRBJ1-2, with a possible D match to TRBD1 (5 bases). Germline loops: CDR1 MNHEY, CDR2 SVGAGI. The CDR3 extends over 14 amino acids. V lost 8 bases and J 6 bases, leaving 19 bases between the germline ends. CDR3 residues: CASWGGRQRDGYTF. CDR3 in DNA: TGTGCCAGCTGGGGGGGACGCCAAAGGGATGGCTACACCTTC.

This clone was counted a few times. The V and J genes are TRBV18 and TRBJ2-3; no clear D. This CDR3 region has 14 residues. V lost 2 bases and J 2 bases, leaving 8 bases between the germline ends. Looked up from germline, CDR1 is KGHSH and CDR2 is LQKENI. CDR3 nucleotide sequence: TGTGCCAGCTCACCATCAGATCTCACAGATACGCAGTATTTT. Amino acid sequence: CASSPSDLTDTQYF.

This sequence joins TRBV29-1 and TRBJ2-7; D possibly corresponds to TRBD2 (6 bases). Germline CDR1 reads SQVTM; CDR2 reads ANQGSEA. V dropped 4 bases and J dropped 0 bases, with 10 bases sitting between them. The CDR3 has 13 residues. The CDR3 coding sequence is TGCAGCGTTGCCTTCGGGAGCTCCTACGAGCAGTACTTC. Amino acid sequence: CSVAFGSSYEQYF.

This clone was seen once. The rearrangement links TRBV5-1 to TRBJ1-6; D is ambiguous. The CDR3 is 12 residues long. Trimming took off 1 base at V and 6 bases at J, with 2 bases between the two ends. Per the germline V gene, CDR1 is SGHRS and CDR2 is YFSETQ. The CDR3 nucleotides read TGCGCCAGCAGCTTGCTTAATTCACCCCTCCACTTT. It is translated as CASSLLNSPLHF.

The chain recombines TRBV7-2 with TRBJ1-1; D unclear. The germline V gene encodes CDR1 SGHTA and CDR2 FQGNSA. Trimming shortened V by 1 base and J by 1 base, and 10 bases separated the two germline ends. This CDR3 is 15 amino acids long. CDR3 loop: CASSLGVLGNTEAFF. CDR3 nucleotide sequence: TGTGCCAGCAGCTTAGGAGTCCTTGGGAACACTGAAGCTTTCTTT.

The chain recombines TRBV7-8 with TRBJ1-6; 10 bases map to TRBD1. Germline loops: CDR1 SGHVS, CDR2 FQNEAQ. J was trimmed by 7 bases and V by 5 bases; bases with no gene match: 5. The CDR3 runs 15 residues. The CDR3 protein is CASSPRQGANSPLHF. As DNA, the CDR3 is TGTGCCAGCAGCCCTCGACAGGGGGCCAATTCACCCCTCCACTTT.

The rearrangement links TRBV19 to TRBJ1-3; 9 bases are shared with TRBD1. The CDR3 consists of 15 residues. The J segment lost 9 bases and the V segment lost 3 bases, leaving 9 bases of the junction unmatched. Germline V gene lookup returns CDR1 LNHDA and CDR2 SQIVND (reference sequence). The CDR3 DNA reads TGTGCCAGTAGTATGGAGCCCGGGACAGGGAGCACCATATATTTT. Translation: CASSMEPGTGSTIYF.

This chain links TRBV28 with TRBJ1-2; unclear D gene. Trimming shortened V by 6 bases and J by 11 bases, and 19 bases separated the two germline ends. The CDR3 sequence is 13 residues long. Germline CDR1 reads MDHEN; CDR2 reads SYDVKM. The CDR3 DNA is TGTGCCAGCAGCATCCCCCCACAGCCTGATTACACCTTC. Translation: CASSIPPQPDYTF.

The CDR3 coding sequence is TGTGCCAGCAGCTTCGGTGGGCATGGAGATACGCAGTATTTT. Translating it yields CASSFGGHGDTQYF. This chain joins TRBV7-2 and TRBJ2-3; D remains unclear. Germline CDR1 reads SGHTA; CDR2 reads FQGNSA. V shed 3 bases and J shed 5 bases, with 12 bases lying between them. The CDR3 length is 14 residues. The full variable domain, its missing parts supplied by reference TRBV7-2 and TRBJ2-3, is GAGVSQSPSNKVTEKGKDVELRCDPISGHTALYWYRQSLGQGLEFLIYFQGNSAPDKSGLPSDRFSAERTGGSVSTLTIQRTQQEDSAVYLCASSFGGHGDTQYFGPGTRLTVL.

The chain joins TRBV6-5 to TRBJ1-6, with D uncertain. Trimming removed 8 bases at V and 8 bases at J, with 10 bases between. From germline, CDR1 is MNHEY and CDR2 SVGAGI. The CDR3 consists of 12 residues. The CDR3 DNA is TGTGCCAGCCTCACCGGGGATTCACCCCTCCACTTT. Translation: CASLTGDSPLHF.

The genes are TRBV2 and TRBJ2-1; the match to TRBD2 covers 9 bases. Unmatched junction bases numbered 4, after V lost 2 bases and J lost 5 bases. Germline values: CDR1 SNHLY, CDR2 FYNNEI. The CDR3 totals 15 residues. The CDR3 DNA reads TGTGCCAGCAGTGAAATCGCGGGAGGGGACAATGAGCAGTTCTTC. This codes for CASSEIAGGDNEQFF.

CDR3 in amino acids: CASSTQGFQYF. The CDR3, as DNA: TGTGCCAGCAGTACACAGGGATTTCAGTACTTC. The chain employs TRBV6-6 and TRBJ2-7; tentative D call: TRBD1 (6 bases). Per germline, CDR1 MNHNY and CDR2 SVGAGI (reference sequence). Trimming took 5 bases from V and 10 from J, leaving 12 bases between them. The CDR3 is 11 amino acids.

V and J are TRBV9 and TRBJ2-3; a weak D match, TRBD2 (5 bases). CDR1 and CDR2 (germline): SGDLS, YYNGEE. V lost 0 bases, J lost 1 base, and 9 bases lay in between. The CDR3 extends over 15 amino acids. The DNA of the CDR3 is TGTGCCAGCAGCGTAGGCCTAGCCGGCACAGATACGCAGTATTTT. It specifies CASSVGLAGTDTQYF. Variable domain in full (rest from reference TRBV9 and TRBJ2-3): DSGVTQTPKHLITATGQRVTLRCSPRSGDLSVYWYQQSLDQGLQFLIQYYNGEERAKGNILERFSAQQFPDLHSELNLSSLELGDSALYFCASSVGLAGTDTQYFGPGTRLTVL.

This clone occurred a few times. V gene TRBV7-9 combines with J gene TRBJ1-1, with D unresolved. Trimming removed 5 bases from V and 8 bases from J, with 12 bases in between. This CDR3 comprises 12 residues. Germline V gives CDR1 SEHNR, CDR2 FQNEAQ (reference sequence). The CDR3, as DNA: TGTGCCAGCAGCACCTTTAGAGAGGAAGCTTTCTTT. This codes for CASSTFREEAFF. Complete variable domain (other parts from reference TRBV7-9 and TRBJ1-1): DTGVSQNPRHKITKRGQNVTFRCDPISEHNRLYWYRQTLGQGPEFLTYFQNEAQLEKSRLLSDRFSAERPKGSFSTLEIQRTEQGDSAMYLCASSTFREEAFFGQGTRLTVV.

The sample holds one count of this clone. The chain employs TRBV29-1 and TRBJ1-1; 7 positions agree with TRBD1. Germline CDR1 is SQVTM and CDR2 is ANQGSEA. This CDR3 has 14 amino acids. With V trimmed by 3 bases and J by 4 bases, 8 bases remained unmatched. The CDR3: CSVEDRQGSTEAFF. For the CDR3, the DNA is TGCAGCGTTGAGGATCGACAGGGTAGCACTGAAGCTTTCTTT.